The sequence of this T cell receptor (beta chain) was determined in a study of blood T cell repertoires in COVID-19 (dated by TCRdb to the early 2020s). With respect to the entire study: Samples from collaborators originated in the United States, Italy and Spain and spanned both the acute and convalescent phases of COVID-19. The repertoires were released in a freely available public database meant as a resource for research on the immune response to SARS-CoV-2. Samples came from the ongoing ImmuneRACE study (first 160 participants) plus 1,254 subjects from 6 global collaborators. The material from the prospective study consisted of cDNA or gDNA derived from T cells, B-cell-depleted T cells, or PBMCs. A de-identified subject ID, COVID-19 status, age in years and sex were almost always included in the sample metadata. Subjects who had been exposed to COVID-19, were actively infected with it, or had recovered from it provided the deeply sampled blood TCRbeta repertoires that made up the dataset. Where available, HLA class I and class II types were taken from metadata supplied by the sample provider and were not determined by assay-based typing. The research as a whole found: Clinical and demographic metadata were provided uncurated, with the amount varying by source and participant.

This clone was observed a handful of times. The antigen it binds to is not known. Per-base qualities were not stored, and no clone one base away is much larger. One collaborating source in Seattle enrolled patients while the patients were actively infected and followed the patients over time throughout the course of disease. The collaborating institutions used their own protocols to collect whole blood in K2EDTA tubes. For TCRbeta analysis, collaborator samples were shipped as frozen whole blood, as isolated PBMCs, or as DNA extracted from either sample type. Measured from the cysteine to the phenylalanine, the CDR3 is 14 residues long. Only the CDR3 DNA is retained, 42 bases long and in frame from the first base. V trim: 3 bases; J trim: 4 bases; unmatched bases: 5. From the germline V gene (reference sequence), CDR1 is MNHEY and CDR2 is SMNVEV. The immunoSEQ Assay, a bias-controlled multiplex PCR, was used to amplify TCRbeta CDR3 regions from genomic DNA. As for how the authors treated the data: The number of nucleated cells in each sample was estimated from the amplification of reference gene primers within the assay. To quantify the absolute abundance of each unique TCRbeta CDR3 rearrangement, sequence reads were collapsed and filtered. For each sample, productive Simpson clonality was calculated as the square root of Simpson's diversity index over productive rearrangements. TCRdb's version of the immuneACCESS table is confined to in-frame rearrangements and falls short of the full clone set. An unresolved V gene accounts for under half of the shortfall where checked; the remainder is of unknown origin. That table is the source of V, J and clone size, and D and trimming were worked out from the DNA. In all, the sample holds around 280,000 clones, and about 88% of those were seen once. 11% of the sample is taken by the ten largest.

The TCR sequence derives from a woman in her 30s with COVID-19, enrolled during active disease. This chain joins TRBV27 to TRBJ2-5; TRBD2 aligns with 7 central bases. Sequencing was performed on peripheral blood. CDR3 region: CASSLAGVLETQYF. The DNA sequence reads TGTGCCAGCAGTTTGGCGGGAGTTCTAGAGACCCAGTACTTC.